The next 17 T cell receptor beta chains were all read from a single sample in a study of OX40 agonist ivuxolimab in advanced cancers. The data were produced by immunoSEQ multiplex PCR, yet TCRdb's version contains in-frame clones alone and is incomplete. The sample holds around 140,000 clones, roughly 91% seen once. Here the sequenced sample was CD4+ or CD8+ T cells sorted from blood, taken in a trial of the OX40 agonist ivuxolimab. These TCRs come from an adult with an advanced solid tumor such as melanoma, head and neck, liver or kidney cancer.

The J gene is TRBJ2-7, the V gene TRBV7-2; TRBD1 agrees at 8 bases. The CDR3 covers 14 residues. CDR1 and CDR2 from the germline V gene are SGHTA and FQGNSA. V lost 4 bases, J lost 4 bases, and 6 bases stayed unmatched. The CDR3 DNA follows: TGTGCCAGCAGCTCCGGGACAGGCGTATACGAGCAGTACTTC. Amino acids: CASSSGTGVYEQYF.

The V and J genes are TRBV28 and TRBJ1-1; a possible D gene is TRBD1 (5 bases). V shed 8 bases and J shed 5 bases, with 12 bases lying between them. The CDR3 spans 12 residues. Germline V gives CDR1 MDHEN, CDR2 SYDVKM. CDR3 DNA: TGTGCCAGCGGTGCGGGGGGGACTGAAGCTTTCTTT. It is translated as CASGAGGTEAFF.

Written as DNA, the CDR3 is TGTGCCAGCAGCCTAAGGACAGGGCATCCCACTGAAGCTTTCTTT. This gives the protein CASSLRTGHPTEAFF. This rearrangement joins TRBV28 to TRBJ1-1, with 8 positions matching TRBD1. The CDR3 spans 15 residues. Looked up from germline, CDR1 is MDHEN and CDR2 is SYDVKM. V dropped 6 bases and J dropped 4; count of bases not matched to a gene: 10.

The gene calls are TRBV15 and TRBJ2-1; D gene uncertain. Per the germline V gene, CDR1 is LNHNV and CDR2 is YYDKDF (reference sequence). V lost 0 bases and J 4 bases, leaving 10 bases between the germline ends. The CDR3 totals 15 residues. CDR3 coding DNA: TGTGCCACCAGCAGAGATACCGACACTTACAATGAGCAGTTCTTC. It translates to CATSRDTDTYNEQFF.

This chain joins TRBV7-9 and TRBJ1-2, with 7 bases lining up with TRBD1. CDR1 is SEHNR and CDR2 is FQNEAQ in the germline V gene (reference sequence). The CDR3 totals 15 residues. V lost 2 bases to trimming and J lost 4 bases; unmatched junction nucleotides: 7. The CDR3 region is CASSLRTRGTYGYTF. The DNA for the CDR3 is TGTGCCAGCAGCTTACGTACCAGGGGGACCTATGGCTACACCTTC.

This sequence joins TRBV5-6 and TRBJ2-5; TRBD2 matches 9 bases. The J segment lost 5 bases and the V segment lost 1 base, leaving 6 bases of the junction unmatched. Per the germline V gene, CDR1 is SGHDT and CDR2 is YYEEEE. This CDR3 has 15 amino acids. CDR3 nucleotide sequence: TGTGCCAGCAGCTTGCCGGGACTAGCAGTCGAGACCCAGTACTTC. Translation gives CASSLPGLAVETQYF.

This clone was seen just once. V usage is TRBV7-9 and J usage is TRBJ2-5, with a tentative D call TRBD1 (6 bases). V was pared by 6 bases and J by 3 bases, with 17 bases between. The germline CDR1 and CDR2 sequences are SEHNR and FQNEAQ (reference sequence). The CDR3 totals 15 residues. The CDR3 bases are TGTGCCAGCAGACTTAAACAGGGTTTTGAAGAGACCCAGTACTTC. Amino acid sequence: CASRLKQGFEETQYF.

This clone was seen more than once but under ten times. The chain couples TRBV27 to TRBJ1-5; D perhaps matches TRBD1 (5 bases). Germline-derived CDR1 and CDR2 are MNHEY and SMNVEV (reference sequence). Between the trimmed V and J ends, which lost 5 bases and 7 bases, there was a span of 12 bases. The CDR3 length is 13 residues. CDR3 nucleotide sequence: TGTGCCAGCAGTCTCAGGGAGCAACAGCCCCAGCATTTT. This translates into CASSLREQQPQHF.

V is TRBV7-6 and J is TRBJ2-1; tentatively, D is TRBD2 (6 bases). V was pared by 3 bases and J by 10 bases, with 7 bases between. The germline gives CDR1 SGHVS, CDR2 FNYEAQ. CDR3 size: 11 residues. CDR3 nucleotides: TGTGCCAGCAGCTTTGCGGGGGAGCAGTTCTTC. Its protein product is CASSFAGEQFF. Complete variable domain (other parts from reference TRBV7-6 and TRBJ2-1): GAGVSQSPRYKVTKRGQDVALRCDPISGHVSLYWYRQALGQGPEFLTYFNYEAQQDKSGLPNDRFSAERPEGSISTLTIQRTEQRDSAMYRCASSFAGEQFFGPGTRLTVL.

The chain joins TRBV7-9 to TRBJ1-5; D is perhaps TRBD1 (6 bases). V gave up 5 bases and J gave up 1 base, with 12 bases separating them. CDR1 is SEHNR and CDR2 is FQNEAQ in the germline V gene (reference sequence). The CDR3 runs to 15 residues. The CDR3 DNA sequence: TGTGCCAGCAGCATGGGACACGCGAGCAATCAGCCCCAGCATTTT. Protein sequence: CASSMGHASNQPQHF. Together with reference TRBV7-9 and TRBJ1-5, the CDR3 gives the full variable domain: DTGVSQNPRHKITKRGQNVTFRCDPISEHNRLYWYRQTLGQGPEFLTYFQNEAQLEKSRLLSDRFSAERPKGSFSTLEIQRTEQGDSAMYLCASSMGHASNQPQHFGDGTRLSIL.

This chain connects TRBV18 to TRBJ1-3; 7 positions match TRBD1. CDR3 length: 16 residues. From germline, CDR1 is KGHSH and CDR2 LQKENI. The ends lost 3 bases at V and 0 bases at J; junction bases unmatched: 5. In DNA, the CDR3 is TGTGCCAGCTCACCGGCACAGGGGATCTCTGGAAACACCATATATTTT. Amino acids: CASSPAQGISGNTIYF. Using reference TRBV18 and TRBJ1-3 for the parts outside the CDR3, the full variable domain is NAGVMQNPRHLVRRRGQEARLRCSPMKGHSHVYWYRQLPEEGLKFMVYLQKENIIDESGMPKERFSAEFPKEGPSILRIQQVVRGDSAAYFCASSPAQGISGNTIYFGEGSWLTVV.

The DNA for the CDR3 is TGTGCCAGCAGTTACTCGGGAGAGAGCTCTGGAAACACCATATATTTT. Its translation: CASSYSGESSGNTIYF. J is TRBJ1-3 and V is TRBV6-5; D is unresolved. Germline values: CDR1 MNHEY, CDR2 SVGAGI. The CDR3 has 16 residues. V was pared by 0 bases and J by 0 bases, with 9 bases between.

The chain recombines TRBV15 with TRBJ2-3; D is possibly TRBD1 (7 bases). V dropped 3 bases and J dropped 2 bases, with 12 bases sitting between them. Germline lookup yields CDR1 LNHNV and CDR2 YYDKDF (reference sequence). The CDR3 covers 15 residues. The CDR3 reads CATSRNRGLTDTQYF. CDR3 coding DNA: TGTGCCACCAGCAGGAACAGGGGACTCACAGATACGCAGTATTTT.

V is TRBV7-9 and J is TRBJ2-3; D call uncertain. Germline V gives CDR1 SEHNR, CDR2 FQNEAQ (reference sequence). The ends were cut back, 4 bases at V and 2 bases at J, with 7 bases in the middle. The CDR3 is made up of 13 amino acids. CDR3 amino acids: CASSWAATDTQYF. The CDR3 DNA follows: TGTGCCAGCAGCTGGGCCGCCACAGATACGCAGTATTTT.

The V and J genes are TRBV11-3 and TRBJ2-3; D is unresolved. The V end was cut by 5 bases, the J end by 6 bases, with 6 bases between. The length of the CDR3 is 11 residues. Germline V gene sequence: CDR1 SGHNT, CDR2 YENEEA. The CDR3 DNA sequence: TGTGCCAGCAGCCAGACGGATACGCAGTATTTT. Amino acids: CASSQTDTQYF. Together with reference TRBV11-3 and TRBJ2-3, the CDR3 gives the full variable domain: EAGVVQSPRYKIIEKKQPVAFWCNPISGHNTLYWYLQNLGQGPELLIRYENEEAVDDSQLPKDRFSAERLKGVDSTLKIQPAELGDSAVYLCASSQTDTQYFGPGTRLTVL.

The chain is built from TRBV10-1 and TRBJ1-1; 7 bases are shared with TRBD1. The CDR3 extends over 14 amino acids. Germline V gene lookup returns CDR1 WNHNN and CDR2 SYGVQD (reference sequence). V lost 2 bases to trimming and J lost 1 base; unmatched junction nucleotides: 1. The CDR3 region is CASSETGANTEAFF. The CDR3 nucleotides read TGCGCCAGCAGTGAGACAGGGGCGAACACTGAAGCTTTCTTT.

The genes are TRBV5-1 and TRBJ1-5, with 7 bases aligning to TRBD1. V lost 4 bases and J lost 4; bases outside the gene matches: 8. From germline, CDR1 is SGHRS and CDR2 YFSETQ. The CDR3 is 15 amino acids. Written as DNA, the CDR3 is TGCGCCAGCAGCCTGACAGGGATAGGGAATCAGCCCCAGCATTTT. It is translated as CASSLTGIGNQPQHF.